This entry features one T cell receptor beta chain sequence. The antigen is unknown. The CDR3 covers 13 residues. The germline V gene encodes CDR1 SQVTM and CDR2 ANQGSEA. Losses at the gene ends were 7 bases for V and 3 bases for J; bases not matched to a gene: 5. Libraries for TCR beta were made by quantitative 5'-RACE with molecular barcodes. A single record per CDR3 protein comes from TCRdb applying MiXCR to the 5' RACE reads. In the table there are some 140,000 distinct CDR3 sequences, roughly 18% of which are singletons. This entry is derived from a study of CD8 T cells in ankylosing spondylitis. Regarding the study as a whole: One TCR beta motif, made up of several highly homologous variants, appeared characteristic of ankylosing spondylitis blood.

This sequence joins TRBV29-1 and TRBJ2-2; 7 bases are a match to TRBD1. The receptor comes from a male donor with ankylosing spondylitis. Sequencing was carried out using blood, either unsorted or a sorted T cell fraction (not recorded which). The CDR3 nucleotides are TGCAGCGGCGACAGGGTAGACACCGGGGAGCTGTTTTTT. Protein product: CSGDRVDTGELFF.